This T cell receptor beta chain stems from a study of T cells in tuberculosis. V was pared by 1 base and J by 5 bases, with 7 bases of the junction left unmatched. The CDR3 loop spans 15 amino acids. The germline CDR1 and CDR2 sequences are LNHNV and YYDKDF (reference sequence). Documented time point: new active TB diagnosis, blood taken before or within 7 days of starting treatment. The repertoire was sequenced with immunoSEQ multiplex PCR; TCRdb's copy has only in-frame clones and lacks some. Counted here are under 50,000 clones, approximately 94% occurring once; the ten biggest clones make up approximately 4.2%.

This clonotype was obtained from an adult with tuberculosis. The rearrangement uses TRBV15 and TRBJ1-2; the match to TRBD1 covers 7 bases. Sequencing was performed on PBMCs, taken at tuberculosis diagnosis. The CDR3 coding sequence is TGTGCCACCAGCAGAGCGGGACAGACTGTGTATGGCTACACCTTC. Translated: CATSRAGQTVYGYTF.